This entry lists 15 T cell receptor beta chains sequenced from one sample in a study of identifying expanded T cells in peripheral blood. The protocol was immunoSEQ multiplex PCR, while the TCRdb copy is restricted to in-frame clones and leaves out a portion. This table has 100,000 or so clones, about 89% appearing once. Sequenced input: blood. Source of these receptors: a person between 18 and 75 years old in good health.

This sequence joins TRBV12-2 and TRBJ2-7; the D call of TRBD2 is as the table states it, not checked on the DNA. TRBV12-2 is designated a pseudogene. The CDR3 covers 11 residues. Here the CDR3 reads CASRIFYEQYF. The CDR3 DNA follows: TGTGCAAGCCGTATCTTCTACGAGCAGTACTTC.

Concerning this clone itself: The junction differs from germline at one of its ends, possibly a read error. This chain joins TRBV7-2 and TRBJ1-2; D unclear. The CDR3 extends over 13 amino acids. The germline gives CDR1 SGHTA, CDR2 FQGNSA. The CDR3 is CVSATFRTDGYTF. In DNA form, the CDR3 reads TGTGTCAGCGCAACCTTCAGGACTGATGGCTACACCTTC.

This chain links TRBV5-6 with TRBJ2-5; 7 bases match TRBD1. The V gene's germline CDR1 is SGHDT and CDR2 YYEEEE. V gave up 3 bases and J gave up 5 bases; unmatched junction bases: 7. CDR3 length equals 14 residues. The CDR3 protein is CASSSTGVAETQYF. The DNA of the CDR3 is TGTGCCAGCAGCTCAACAGGGGTCGCGGAGACCCAGTACTTC.

The chain uses TRBV5-4 and TRBJ1-1; D remains ambiguous. CDR3 size: 14 residues. With 4 bases removed from V and 6 bases from J, the gap between germline ends came to 16 bases. Germline V gene sequence: CDR1 SGHNT, CDR2 YYREEE (reference sequence). CDR3 in DNA: TGTGCCAGCAGCAAAGTGGTGGATAGCGCTGAAGCTTTCTTT. It is translated as CASSKVVDSAEAFF.

The V call is TRBV27, the J call TRBJ1-1; possibly TRBD1 for D (6 bases). Germline CDR1 reads MNHEY; CDR2 reads SMNVEV (reference sequence). The CDR3 has 16 amino acids. Trimming shortened V by 1 base and J by 5 bases, and 17 bases separated the two germline ends. Written as DNA, the CDR3 is TGTGCCAGCAGTTTATTCTGGGGGGGCTTTGGGACTGAAGCTTTCTTT. Translated: CASSLFWGGFGTEAFF.

The J gene is TRBJ1-4, the V gene TRBV5-1; weak D call: TRBD1 (5 bases). The CDR3 covers 13 residues. Per the germline V gene, CDR1 is SGHRS and CDR2 is YFSETQ. Trimming removed 2 bases at V and 5 bases at J, with 7 bases between. CDR3 in amino acids: CASSFSGNEKLFF. In nucleotides, the CDR3 is TGCGCCAGCAGCTTCTCAGGGAATGAAAAACTGTTTTTT. Using reference TRBV5-1 and TRBJ1-4 for the parts outside the CDR3, the full variable domain is KAGVTQTPRYLIKTRGQQVTLSCSPISGHRSVSWYQQTPGQGLQFLFEYFSETQRNKGNFPGRFSGRQFSNSRSEMNVSTLELGDSALYLCASSFSGNEKLFFGSGTQLSVL.

This chain uses TRBV5-6 with TRBJ2-7; maybe TRBD2 (6 bases). Trimming stripped 2 bases from V and 5 bases from J, with 11 bases between. The CDR3 length is 13 residues. Germline CDR1 is SGHDT and CDR2 is YYEEEE. The DNA for the CDR3 is TGTGCCAGCAGCTTAGGAGGGGTCCACGAGCAGTACTTC. This translates into CASSLGGVHEQYF.

This clone occurred a few times. The chain recombines TRBV4-2 with TRBJ2-5, with 7 bases aligning to TRBD1. The CDR3 runs to 16 residues. Germline V gene lookup returns CDR1 LGHNA and CDR2 YNFKEQ. With V trimmed by 4 bases and J by 0 bases, 8 bases remained unmatched. For the CDR3, the DNA is TGTGCCAGCAGCCCCGCCGGAACAGGGGACCAAGAGACCCAGTACTTC. Translating it yields CASSPAGTGDQETQYF.

This chain uses TRBV4-3 with TRBJ2-7, with D hard to call. CDR1 LGHNA and CDR2 YSLEER come from the germline V gene. V lost 4 bases to trimming and J lost 5 bases, with 18 bases between them. The CDR3 covers 15 residues. The CDR3 DNA reads as TGCGCCAGCAGCCCGGTTCTGGGTGAAATCCACGAGCAGTACTTC. Its translation is CASSPVLGEIHEQYF.

The chain is built from TRBV19 and TRBJ2-6; unclear D gene. CDR3 length equals 17 residues. V gave up 10 bases and J gave up 0 bases, with 19 bases separating them. Germline V gene data show CDR1 as LNHDA and CDR2 as SQIVND (reference sequence). This CDR3 is CATPPGGSDSGANVLTF. CDR3 nucleotides: TGTGCCACCCCCCCGGGCGGATCCGACTCTGGGGCCAACGTCCTGACTTTC. Together with reference TRBV19 and TRBJ2-6, the CDR3 gives the full variable domain: DGGITQSPKYLFRKEGQNVTLSCEQNLNHDAMYWYRQDPGQGLRLIYYSQIVNDFQKGDIAEGYSVSREKKESFPLTVTSAQKNPTAFYLCATPPGGSDSGANVLTFGAGSRLTVL.

V and J are TRBV18 and TRBJ2-3; no clear D. The germline CDR1 and CDR2 sequences are KGHSH and LQKENI. The CDR3 has 17 amino acids. Trimming removed 0 bases from V and 2 bases from J, with 15 bases in between. The CDR3 sequence: CASSPPFRDRDTDTQYF. In nucleotides, the CDR3 is TGTGCCAGCTCACCACCTTTTCGAGATAGGGACACAGATACGCAGTATTTT.

The gene calls are TRBV6-5 and TRBJ2-7; D gene ambiguous. The germline CDR1 and CDR2 sequences are MNHEY and SVGAGI. The CDR3 covers 13 residues. Between the trimmed V and J ends, which lost 7 bases and 3 bases, there was a span of 13 bases. This CDR3 is CASKAPSSYEQYF. The DNA of the CDR3 is TGTGCCAGCAAGGCACCTTCGAGCTACGAGCAGTACTTC.

V usage is TRBV20-1 and J usage is TRBJ2-2; the D is unclear. CDR3 length: 11 amino acids. In germline, CDR1 is DFQATT, CDR2 SNEGSKA (reference sequence). V lost 5 bases and J 4 bases, leaving 5 bases between the germline ends. CDR3 protein: CSAFATGELFF. For the CDR3, the DNA is TGCAGTGCTTTCGCCACCGGGGAGCTGTTTTTT.

The chain joins TRBV5-1 to TRBJ2-2, with D maybe TRBD1 (6 bases). The CDR3 is 15 residues long. Germline CDR1 SGHRS, CDR2 YFSETQ. The V end lost 2 bases, the J end lost 0 bases, and 8 bases lay between the germline ends. The CDR3, as DNA: TGCGCCAGCAGCTTTCGACAGGCGAACACCGGGGAGCTGTTTTTT. Amino acids: CASSFRQANTGELFF. Drawing the rest from reference TRBV5-1 and TRBJ2-2, the complete variable domain is KAGVTQTPRYLIKTRGQQVTLSCSPISGHRSVSWYQQTPGQGLQFLFEYFSETQRNKGNFPGRFSGRQFSNSRSEMNVSTLELGDSALYLCASSFRQANTGELFFGEGSRLTVL.

This sequence joins TRBV4-2 and TRBJ1-1; 7 bases align to TRBD1. V trimming: 1 base; J trimming: 1 base; junction bases outside the gene matches: 9. CDR1 is LGHNA, CDR2 YNFKEQ, per germline. The CDR3 runs 17 residues. The CDR3 is CASSQGPAGGANTEAFF. CDR3 nucleotides: TGTGCCAGCAGCCAAGGTCCGGCAGGGGGGGCGAACACTGAAGCTTTCTTT.